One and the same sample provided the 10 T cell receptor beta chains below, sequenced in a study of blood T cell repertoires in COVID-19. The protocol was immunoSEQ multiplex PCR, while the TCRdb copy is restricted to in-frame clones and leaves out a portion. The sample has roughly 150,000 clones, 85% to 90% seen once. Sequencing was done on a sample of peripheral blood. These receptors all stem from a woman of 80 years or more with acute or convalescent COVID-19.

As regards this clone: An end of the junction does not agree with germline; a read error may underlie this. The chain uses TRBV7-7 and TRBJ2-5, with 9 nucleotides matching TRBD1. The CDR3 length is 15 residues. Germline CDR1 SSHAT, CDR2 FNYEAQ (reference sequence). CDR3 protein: CASSSGQGRQETQYF. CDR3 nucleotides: TGTGCTAGCAGCTCCGGACAGGGGCGGCAAGAGACCCAGTACTTC.

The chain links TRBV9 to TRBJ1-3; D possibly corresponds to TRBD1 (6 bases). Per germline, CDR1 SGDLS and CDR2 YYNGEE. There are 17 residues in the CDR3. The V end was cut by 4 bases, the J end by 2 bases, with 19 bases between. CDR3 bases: TGTGCCAGCAGCTCCCTTGGGGGGGGCAGAACTGGAAACACCATATATTTT. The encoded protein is CASSSLGGGRTGNTIYF.

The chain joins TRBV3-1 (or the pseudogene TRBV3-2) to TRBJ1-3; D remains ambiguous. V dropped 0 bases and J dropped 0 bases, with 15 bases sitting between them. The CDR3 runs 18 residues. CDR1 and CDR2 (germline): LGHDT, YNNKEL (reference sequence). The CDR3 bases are TGTGCCAGCAGCCAAGATGCCACGTCGGTTGGCTCTGGAAACACCATATATTTT. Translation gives CASSQDATSVGSGNTIYF.

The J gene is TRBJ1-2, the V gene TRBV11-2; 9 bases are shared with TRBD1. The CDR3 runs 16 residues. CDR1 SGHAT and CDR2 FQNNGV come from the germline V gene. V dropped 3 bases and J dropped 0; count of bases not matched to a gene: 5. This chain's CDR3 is CASSFRTGDANYGYTF. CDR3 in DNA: TGTGCCAGCAGCTTCCGGACAGGGGACGCTAACTATGGCTACACCTTC.

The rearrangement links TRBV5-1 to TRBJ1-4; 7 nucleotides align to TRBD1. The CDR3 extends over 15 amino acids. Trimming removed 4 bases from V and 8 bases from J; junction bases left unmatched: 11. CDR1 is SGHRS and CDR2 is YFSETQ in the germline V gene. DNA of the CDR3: TGCGCCAGCAGCGGAGGCGGGACAGCGCAAGAAAAACTGTTTTTT. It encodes CASSGGGTAQEKLFF.

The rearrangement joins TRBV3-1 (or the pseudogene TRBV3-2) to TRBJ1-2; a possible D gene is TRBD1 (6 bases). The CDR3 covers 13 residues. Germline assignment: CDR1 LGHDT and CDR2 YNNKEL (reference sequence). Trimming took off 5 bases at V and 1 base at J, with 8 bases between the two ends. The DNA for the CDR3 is TGTGCCAGCAGCTCGGACAGTAACTATGGCTACACCTTC. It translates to CASSSDSNYGYTF.

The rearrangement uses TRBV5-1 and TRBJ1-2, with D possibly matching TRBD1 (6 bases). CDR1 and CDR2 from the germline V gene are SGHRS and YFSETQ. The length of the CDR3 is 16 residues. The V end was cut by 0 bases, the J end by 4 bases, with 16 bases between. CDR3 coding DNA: TGCGCCAGCAGCTTGGCCCCAGGGGTGGGACCCTATGGCTACACCTTC. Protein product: CASSLAPGVGPYGYTF.

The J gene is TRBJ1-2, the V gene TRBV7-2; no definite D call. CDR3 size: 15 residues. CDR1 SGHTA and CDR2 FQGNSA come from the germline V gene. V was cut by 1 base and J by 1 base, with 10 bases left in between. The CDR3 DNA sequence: TGTGCCAGCAGCTTAGGGCAGACTATTAACTATGGCTACACCTTC. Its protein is CASSLGQTINYGYTF.

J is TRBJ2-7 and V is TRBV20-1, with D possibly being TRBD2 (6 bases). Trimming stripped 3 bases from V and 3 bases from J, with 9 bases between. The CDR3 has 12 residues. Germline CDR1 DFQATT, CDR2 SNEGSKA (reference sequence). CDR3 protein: CSASGTVYEQYF. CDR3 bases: TGCAGTGCTAGTGGGACTGTCTACGAGCAGTACTTC.

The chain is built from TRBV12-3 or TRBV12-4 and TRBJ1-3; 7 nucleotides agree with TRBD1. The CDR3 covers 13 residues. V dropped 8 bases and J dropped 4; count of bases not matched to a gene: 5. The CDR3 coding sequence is TGTGCCAGCGACGACAGGGTCGGAAACACCATATATTTT. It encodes CASDDRVGNTIYF.